The sample holds a few counts of the clone carrying this T cell receptor (beta chain). Its antigen remains unknown. The CDR3 has 14 amino acids. The V end lost 2 bases, the J end lost 7 bases, and 9 bases lay between the germline ends. Germline V gene sequence: CDR1 MNHNS, CDR2 SASEGT. Time point of the sample: newly diagnosed GD, antithyroid drugs for less than 3 months. Generation of the TCR library employed RNA extracted from PBMCs. The data stem from a study of regulatory T cells in long-lasting Graves disease. Study-wide results and caveats: Blood alone, not thyroid tissue, was studied.

Library construction for TCR beta used iRepertoire HTBI primers and Arm-PCR of CDR3 regions. TCRdb reprocessed the multiplex PCR reads via MiXCR and lists one record per CDR3 protein. The data show more than 300,000 distinct CDR3 sequences, roughly 15% seen once. This sample also appeared in a second study, on T cells in Graves' hyperthyroidism and ophthalmopathy. That source reports: A model of 13 V-J pairs discriminated ophthalmopathy from stable hyperthyroidism.

The chain carries TRBV6-1 and TRBJ1-6; D is uncertain. This receptor was obtained from a woman in her late teens or twenties with Graves disease. The sample was peripheral blood mononuclear cells (PBMCs), taken at new diagnosis, from a patient treated with antithyroid drugs. The CDR3 loop reads CASSESPPNSPLHF. Written as DNA, the CDR3 is TGTGCCAGCAGTGAATCGCCCCCCAATTCACCCCTCCACTTT.